This record concerns one T cell receptor (beta chain) sequence. Its antigen is not known. This entry comes from a study of cytomegalovirus exposure and HLA in healthy donors. Turning to the study itself: The approximately 130 validation repertoires matched the 500 to 750 first-cohort repertoires in platform, a later analysis reported.

The V segment lost 2 bases and the J segment 6 bases; nucleotides outside the gene matches: 6. The CDR3 covers 16 residues. Per the germline V gene, CDR1 is SGDLS and CDR2 is YYNGEE. Method: immunoSEQ multiplex PCR; TCRdb's copy keeps in-frame clones and lacks some. The table includes about 150,000 clones, 70% to 90% detected once. Notes on the study in general: A list of more than 150 TCR beta chains associated with cytomegalovirus was given. Reportedly, cytomegalovirus status was diagnosed with high sensitivity and specificity. Specificity for CMV antigens was confirmed in vitro for a few of the CMV-associated chains.

Source material: PBMCs. The chain couples TRBV9 to TRBJ2-3; 13 nucleotides line up with TRBD2. The TCR comes from a man in his late teens or twenties in good health and CMV-seropositive. The CDR3 spells CASSVGLAGVRDTQYF. DNA of the CDR3: TGTGCCAGCAGCGTCGGACTAGCGGGAGTAAGGGATACGCAGTATTTT.